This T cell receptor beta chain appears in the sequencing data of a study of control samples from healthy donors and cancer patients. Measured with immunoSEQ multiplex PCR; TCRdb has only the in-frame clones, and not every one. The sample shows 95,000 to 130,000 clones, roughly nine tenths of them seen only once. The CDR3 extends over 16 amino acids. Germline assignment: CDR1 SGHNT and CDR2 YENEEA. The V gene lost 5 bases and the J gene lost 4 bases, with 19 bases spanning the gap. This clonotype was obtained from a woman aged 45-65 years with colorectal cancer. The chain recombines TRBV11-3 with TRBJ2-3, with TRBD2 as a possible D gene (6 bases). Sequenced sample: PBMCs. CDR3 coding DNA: TGTGCCAGCAGCACACGGGGAGCGGCGGGGTCAGATACGCAGTATTTT. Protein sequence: CASSTRGAAGSDTQYF.